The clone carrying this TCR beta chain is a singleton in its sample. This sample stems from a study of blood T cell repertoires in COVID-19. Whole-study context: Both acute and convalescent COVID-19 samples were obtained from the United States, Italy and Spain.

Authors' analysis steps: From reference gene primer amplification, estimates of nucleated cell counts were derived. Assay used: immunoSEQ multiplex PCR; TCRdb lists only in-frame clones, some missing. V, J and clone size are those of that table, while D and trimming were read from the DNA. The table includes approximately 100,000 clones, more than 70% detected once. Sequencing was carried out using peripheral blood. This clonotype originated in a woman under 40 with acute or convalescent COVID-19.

The DNA for the CDR3 is TGTGCCAGCAGTCCCCCATCGGGCGAGCAGTACTTC. It encodes CASSPPSGEQYF. The J gene is TRBJ2-7, the V gene TRBV7-9; D ambiguous. Germline CDR1 SEHNR, CDR2 FQNEAQ (reference sequence). The CDR3 is 12 amino acids. V lost 6 bases and J lost 6, with 12 bases in between.